This entry is about one T cell receptor beta chain. CDR3 length: 13 amino acids. CDR1 is KGHSH and CDR2 is LQKENI in the germline V gene. Trimming cost V 3 bases and J 4 bases, with 7 bases left between them. Either two negative PCRs, clearance, or symptom resolution qualified Cohort 3 donors as recovered. Original data processing: By means of reference gene primer amplification, nucleated cell counts were estimated. Repertoires were generated with immunoSEQ multiplex PCR, while TCRdb's copy carries only in-frame clones and drops some. Clone size and the V and J calls come from that table; the DNA yielded D and trimming. The sample lists over 400,000 clones, roughly nine tenths occurring once. This specimen belongs to a study of blood T cell repertoires in COVID-19. At the level of the study: There were acute and convalescent COVID-19 samples, and they came from the United States, Italy and Spain.

The receptor's source is a woman in her sixties who had recovered from COVID-19. This rearrangement joins TRBV18 to TRBJ1-5, with D unclear. Sequencing was done on a sample of PBMCs or T cells enriched from blood (not recorded which). CDR3 loop: CASSPQENQPQHF. The CDR3 DNA sequence: TGTGCCAGCTCACCCCAGGAAAATCAGCCCCAGCATTTT.